Listed here are 2 T cell receptor beta chains from one sample, sequenced in a study of T cell changes during pregnancy in multiple sclerosis. Sequenced by immunoSEQ multiplex PCR; TCRdb stores in-frame clones only, minus some. The sample holds roughly 76,000 clones, approximately 91% seen once. Specimen: CD4+ T cells from peripheral blood mononuclear cells, collected after pregnancy. Receptors originate from a female donor with multiple sclerosis, enrolled in a pregnancy study.

The J gene is TRBJ2-3, the V gene TRBV6-1; TRBD2 matches at 9 bases. With 2 bases clipped from V and 0 bases from J, the junction kept 0 bases outside the gene matches. CDR3 length: 15 residues. Germline lookup yields CDR1 MNHNS and CDR2 SASEGT. The CDR3 DNA reads as TGTGCCAGCAGTGAACTAGCGGGGAGCACAGATACGCAGTATTTT. Amino acids: CASSELAGSTDTQYF.

The chain links TRBV28 to TRBJ1-4; possibly TRBD1 for D (5 bases). CDR1 is MDHEN, CDR2 SYDVKM, per germline. Between the trimmed V and J ends, which lost 6 bases and 3 bases, there was a span of 17 bases. The CDR3 is 16 amino acids. The CDR3 DNA follows: TGTGCCAGCAGGACGGGCTCGGGGGATGCTAATGAAAAACTGTTTTTT. Encoded protein: CASRTGSGDANEKLFF.